Listed here are 30 T cell receptor beta chains from one sample, sequenced in a study of blood T cell repertoires in COVID-19. Profiling relied on immunoSEQ multiplex PCR, and the TCRdb table lists in-frame clones only, not all of them. The sample includes fewer than 350,000 clones, roughly 79% of them seen just once. The specimen sequenced was peripheral blood. These TCRs come from a woman in her sixties with active or convalescent COVID-19.

V is TRBV6-5 and J is TRBJ2-5, with a weak D call TRBD2 (6 bases). The CDR3 is 16 amino acids. V lost 0 bases to trimming and J lost 0 bases, with 11 bases between them. The germline V gene has CDR1 MNHEY and CDR2 SVGAGI. CDR3 sequence (DNA): TGTGCCAGCAGTTACTCTTTGCGGGGTTACCAAGAGACCCAGTACTTC. It specifies CASSYSLRGYQETQYF.

In its sample, this clone was seen a few times. This sequence joins TRBV28 and TRBJ1-2; maybe TRBD1 (5 bases). The V end was cut by 7 bases, the J end by 1 base, with 16 bases between. Germline values: CDR1 MDHEN, CDR2 SYDVKM. CDR3 length equals 15 residues. CDR3 sequence: CASIQGGAGNYGYTF. The CDR3 bases are TGTGCCAGCATCCAAGGCGGGGCCGGTAACTATGGCTACACCTTC.

The V gene is TRBV18, the J gene TRBJ2-5; 8 positions match TRBD1. The CDR3 sequence is 15 residues long. J gave up 3 bases and V 3 bases, and 6 bases lay outside the gene matches. The germline CDR1 and CDR2 sequences are KGHSH and LQKENI. CDR3 amino acids: CASSPIGQGEETQYF. CDR3 sequence (DNA): TGTGCCAGCTCACCTATTGGACAGGGTGAAGAGACCCAGTACTTC. Complete variable domain (other parts from reference TRBV18 and TRBJ2-5): NAGVMQNPRHLVRRRGQEARLRCSPMKGHSHVYWYRQLPEEGLKFMVYLQKENIIDESGMPKERFSAEFPKEGPSILRIQQVVRGDSAAYFCASSPIGQGEETQYFGPGTRLLVL.

The chain joins TRBV9 to TRBJ2-7, with a possible D match to TRBD2 (5 bases). The CDR3 has 15 amino acids. CDR1 is SGDLS and CDR2 is YYNGEE in the germline V gene. Trimming removed 0 bases at V and 1 base at J, with 11 bases between. The CDR3 DNA reads as TGTGCCAGCAGCGTAGGCCCGGGGTTATCCTACGAGCAGTACTTC. Translated: CASSVGPGLSYEQYF.

CDR3 coding DNA: TGTGCCAGCAGCCGCTCACATAATCAGCCCCAGCATTTT. Its protein product is CASSRSHNQPQHF. The chain carries TRBV3-1 (or the pseudogene TRBV3-2) and TRBJ1-5; D unclear. V dropped 4 bases and J dropped 4 bases, with 8 bases sitting between them. There are 13 residues in the CDR3. Germline assignment: CDR1 LGHDT and CDR2 YNNKEL (reference sequence).

The gene calls are TRBV6-2 or TRBV6-3 and TRBJ2-3, with 13 bases aligning to TRBD2. CDR1 and CDR2 (germline): MNHEY, SVGEGT. V was clipped by 2 bases and J by 0 bases; unmatched bases: 11. This CDR3 comprises 20 residues. The CDR3, as DNA: TGTGCCAGCAGTTACCTTCCGGGACTAGCGGGGCCGTCTAGCACAGATACGCAGTATTTT. Translating it yields CASSYLPGLAGPSSTDTQYF.

The rearrangement uses TRBV29-1 and TRBJ1-5; weak D call: TRBD1 (6 bases). Germline loops: CDR1 SQVTM, CDR2 ANQGSEA. This CDR3 contains 13 residues. V was cut by 7 bases and J by 7 bases, with 17 bases left in between. As DNA, the CDR3 is TGCAGCGCCCAAGGTTCAGGGGAGCAGCCCCAGCATTTT. Translating it yields CSAQGSGEQPQHF. Full variable domain (rest looked up from reference TRBV29-1 and TRBJ1-5): SAVISQKPSRDICQRGTSLTIQCQVDSQVTMMFWYRQQPGQSLTLIATANQGSEATYESGFVIDKFPISRPNLTFSTLTVSNMSPEDSSIYLCSAQGSGEQPQHFGDGTRLSIL.

This rearrangement joins TRBV3-1 (or the pseudogene TRBV3-2) to TRBJ1-1; 11 positions match TRBD1. V was pared by 0 bases and J by 12 bases, with 12 bases of the junction left unmatched. Per germline, CDR1 LGHDT and CDR2 YNNKEL (reference sequence). This CDR3 is built from 16 residues. The CDR3 region is CASSQDLGTGGLLTFF. For the CDR3, the DNA is TGTGCCAGCAGCCAAGATCTTGGGACAGGGGGGCTCTTAACTTTCTTT.

The genes are TRBV6-1 and TRBJ2-1; D is perhaps TRBD1 (7 bases). The length of the CDR3 is 20 residues. Germline V gene lookup returns CDR1 MNHNS and CDR2 SASEGT. The germline V and J ends were trimmed by 4 bases and 0 bases, with 25 bases remaining between them. The CDR3 reads CASSGGTAARQPHSYNEQFF. Here the CDR3 DNA reads TGTGCCAGCAGTGGCGGGACAGCAGCACGCCAACCACACTCCTACAATGAGCAGTTCTTC.

The chain carries TRBV2 and TRBJ1-2, with TRBD1 identical over 7 bases. CDR3 length: 13 residues. J gave up 5 bases and V 4 bases, and 4 bases lay outside the gene matches. CDR1 and CDR2 from the germline V gene are SNHLY and FYNNEI. The CDR3 DNA reads TGTGCCAGCAGTGCCAGGGGGAGGTATGGCTACACCTTC. Protein: CASSARGRYGYTF. Together with reference TRBV2 and TRBJ1-2, the CDR3 gives the full variable domain: EPEVTQTPSHQVTQMGQEVILRCVPISNHLYFYWYRQILGQKVEFLVSFYNNEISEKSEIFDDQFSVERPDGSNFTLKIRSTKLEDSAMYFCASSARGRYGYTFGSGTRLTVV.

The chain uses TRBV18 and TRBJ1-2, with TRBD1 as a possible D gene (5 bases). There are 18 residues in the CDR3. The germline V gene has CDR1 KGHSH and CDR2 LQKENI. The germline V and J ends were trimmed by 4 bases and 1 base, with 22 bases remaining between them. CDR3 sequence reads: CASSQPTLTDTINYGYTF. The CDR3 DNA reads TGTGCCAGCTCACAACCGACCCTGACAGATACTATTAACTATGGCTACACCTTC.

Note on this clone: Additional DNA sequences in this sample encode the identical CDR3. The V and J genes are TRBV19 and TRBJ1-2; 7 nucleotides match TRBD1. Trimming took 5 bases from V and 4 from J; bases not matched to a gene: 1. The CDR3 extends over 12 amino acids. Germline V CDR1 and CDR2: LNHDA, SQIVND (reference sequence). Here the CDR3 DNA reads TGTGCCAGTAGTCGACAGGGCTATGGCTACACCTTC. As protein: CASSRQGYGYTF.

The chain recombines TRBV29-1 with TRBJ2-1, with a possible D match to TRBD1 (5 bases). With 4 bases removed from V and 9 bases from J, the gap between germline ends came to 10 bases. The germline V gene encodes CDR1 SQVTM and CDR2 ANQGSEA. This CDR3 contains 11 residues. The CDR3 DNA reads as TGCAGCGTTGGGCAGGGTGCTGAGCAGTTCTTC. This encodes CSVGQGAEQFF.

The chain has TRBV9 and TRBJ2-1, with TRBD1 as a possible D gene (6 bases). Trimming removed 3 bases at V and 0 bases at J, with 13 bases between. The CDR3 extends over 16 amino acids. Per the germline V gene, CDR1 is SGDLS and CDR2 is YYNGEE. The CDR3 protein is CASSDTRGSSYNEQFF. Written as DNA, the CDR3 is TGTGCCAGCAGCGATACCAGGGGAAGCTCCTACAATGAGCAGTTCTTC.

The chain is built from TRBV9 and TRBJ2-7; 13 bases line up with TRBD2. Germline CDR1 reads SGDLS; CDR2 reads YYNGEE. V was clipped by 3 bases and J by 12 bases; unmatched bases: 9. This CDR3 is built from 14 residues. The CDR3 DNA follows: TGTGCCAGCAGCGGGACTAGCGGGGGCGCCCCCCTGTACTTC. This translates into CASSGTSGGAPLYF. Together with reference TRBV9 and TRBJ2-7, the CDR3 gives the full variable domain: DSGVTQTPKHLITATGQRVTLRCSPRSGDLSVYWYQQSLDQGLQFLIQYYNGEERAKGNILERFSAQQFPDLHSELNLSSLELGDSALYFCASSGTSGGAPLYFGPGTRLTVT.

The chain has TRBV3-1 (or the pseudogene TRBV3-2) and TRBJ2-5; a possible D gene is TRBD1 (5 bases). This CDR3 is built from 15 residues. Deletions cut 1 base from V and 4 bases from J, with 13 bases between. Per germline, CDR1 LGHDT and CDR2 YNNKEL (reference sequence). The CDR3 DNA reads TGTGCCAGCAGCCAAGGTGCAGGGTTGGGAGAGACCCAGTACTTC. It translates to CASSQGAGLGETQYF.

The chain is built from TRBV29-1 and TRBJ1-2; no definite D call. The CDR3 has 13 residues. Between the trimmed V and J ends, which lost 6 bases and 3 bases, there was a span of 14 bases. The germline CDR1 and CDR2 sequences are SQVTM and ANQGSEA. The CDR3 region has the DNA TGCAGCGTGGTCACAGTATCCTACTATGGCTACACCTTC. Translation gives CSVVTVSYYGYTF.

The chain carries TRBV27 and TRBJ2-3; a weak D match, TRBD2 (6 bases). Trimming shortened V by 11 bases and J by 2 bases, and 11 bases separated the two germline ends. Germline loops: CDR1 MNHEY, CDR2 SMNVEV (reference sequence). CDR3 length: 12 residues. CDR3 nucleotides: TGTGCCTGTGGACTAAACACAGATACGCAGTATTTT. It specifies CACGLNTDTQYF.

The chain has TRBV2 and TRBJ2-5; no clear D. V lost 2 bases to trimming and J lost 3 bases, with 10 bases between them. CDR1 and CDR2 (germline): SNHLY, FYNNEI. This CDR3 has 14 residues. CDR3: CASSEFYLEETQYF. CDR3 DNA: TGTGCCAGCAGTGAATTTTACCTAGAAGAGACCCAGTACTTC.

The chain carries TRBV11-2 and TRBJ2-1; no reliable D call. The CDR3 spans 15 residues. Germline CDR1 is SGHAT and CDR2 is FQNNGV. V was cut by 1 base and J by 2 bases, with 9 bases left in between. The CDR3 bases are TGTGCCAGCAGCTTAGGACACCTCCCCTACAATGAGCAGTTCTTC. It translates to CASSLGHLPYNEQFF.

The V call is TRBV3-1 (or the pseudogene TRBV3-2), the J call TRBJ2-6; D is perhaps TRBD2 (6 bases). V lost 7 bases, J lost 4 bases, and 14 bases lay in between. Germline V lookup: CDR1 LGHDT, CDR2 YNNKEL (reference sequence). This CDR3 has 15 residues. CDR3 amino acids: CASKVEGAGANVLTF. The CDR3 region has the DNA TGTGCCAGCAAAGTGGAGGGCGCAGGGGCCAACGTCCTGACTTTC.

As DNA, the CDR3 is TGTGCCAGCAGCCCAGGGATGGGAACCGGGGAGCTGTTTTTT. It encodes CASSPGMGTGELFF. V is TRBV11-3 and J is TRBJ2-2; D is perhaps TRBD1 (5 bases). The CDR3 is 14 residues long. V lost 5 bases and J lost 5, with 12 bases in between. Germline CDR1 and CDR2: SGHNT and YENEEA.

J is TRBJ1-1 and V is TRBV7-9; the match to TRBD1 covers 8 bases. The CDR3 contains 14 residues. Germline lookup yields CDR1 SEHNR and CDR2 FQNEAQ (reference sequence). V gave up 5 bases and J gave up 4 bases; unmatched junction bases: 6. CDR3 protein: CASSPGGTGTEAFF. CDR3 nucleotides: TGTGCCAGCAGCCCCGGTGGGACAGGCACTGAAGCTTTCTTT.

The chain combines TRBV5-1 with TRBJ2-1; 10 positions agree with TRBD1. CDR1 is SGHRS, CDR2 YFSETQ, per germline. The CDR3 runs 15 residues. The trim removed 4 bases at V and 7 bases at J, leaving 8 bases unmatched. CDR3 nucleotides: TGCGCCAGCAGCCCGCGGACAGGGGGTAGGAATGAGCAGTTCTTC. It specifies CASSPRTGGRNEQFF.

The CDR3 DNA reads TGTGCCAGCGGGGCTACCCAGAATGAGCAGTTCTTC. Translated: CASGATQNEQFF. The chain carries TRBV12-3 or TRBV12-4 and TRBJ2-1; weak D call: TRBD1 (5 bases). The CDR3 totals 12 residues. V was clipped by 8 bases and J by 7 bases, with 12 bases between them.

This chain uses TRBV7-3 with TRBJ2-7, with 7 bases identical to TRBD1. In germline, CDR1 is SGHTA, CDR2 FQGTGA. CDR3 length equals 15 residues. With V trimmed by 2 bases and J by 3 bases, 7 bases remained unmatched. DNA for the CDR3: TGTGCCAGCAGCTTATTGACAGGGCAAGTCTACGAGCAGTACTTC. It codes for CASSLLTGQVYEQYF.

The chain uses TRBV5-1 and TRBJ2-5; no clear D. Looked up from germline, CDR1 is SGHRS and CDR2 is YFSETQ. The V gene lost 0 bases and the J gene lost 6 bases, with 3 bases spanning the gap. The CDR3 contains 11 residues. Here the CDR3 reads CASSLEQTQYF. CDR3 DNA sequence: TGCGCCAGCAGCTTGGAGCAGACCCAGTACTTC.

V gene TRBV29-1 combines with J gene TRBJ2-7, with D perhaps TRBD2 (5 bases). The CDR3 consists of 13 residues. Germline V gene lookup returns CDR1 SQVTM and CDR2 ANQGSEA. Between the trimmed V and J ends, which lost 3 bases and 4 bases, there was a span of 13 bases. The CDR3 here is CSVESGVSYEQYF. The CDR3 bases are TGCAGCGTTGAGTCCGGGGTTTCGTACGAGCAGTACTTC.

V and J are TRBV18 and TRBJ1-2; 8 bases agree with TRBD1. Trimming took 3 bases from V and 4 from J; bases not matched to a gene: 1. Germline V gives CDR1 KGHSH, CDR2 LQKENI. The CDR3 is 13 residues long. CDR3 sequence reads: CASSPTGGYGYTF. DNA for the CDR3: TGTGCCAGCTCACCCACAGGGGGCTATGGCTACACCTTC.

V and J are TRBV6-5 and TRBJ1-1; D gene ambiguous. The germline gives CDR1 MNHEY, CDR2 SVGAGI. Trimming left V 6 bases short and J 7 bases short, with 9 bases between. The CDR3 covers 11 residues. CDR3 residues: CASRTHIEAFF. The CDR3, as DNA: TGTGCCAGCAGAACACATATTGAAGCTTTCTTT.